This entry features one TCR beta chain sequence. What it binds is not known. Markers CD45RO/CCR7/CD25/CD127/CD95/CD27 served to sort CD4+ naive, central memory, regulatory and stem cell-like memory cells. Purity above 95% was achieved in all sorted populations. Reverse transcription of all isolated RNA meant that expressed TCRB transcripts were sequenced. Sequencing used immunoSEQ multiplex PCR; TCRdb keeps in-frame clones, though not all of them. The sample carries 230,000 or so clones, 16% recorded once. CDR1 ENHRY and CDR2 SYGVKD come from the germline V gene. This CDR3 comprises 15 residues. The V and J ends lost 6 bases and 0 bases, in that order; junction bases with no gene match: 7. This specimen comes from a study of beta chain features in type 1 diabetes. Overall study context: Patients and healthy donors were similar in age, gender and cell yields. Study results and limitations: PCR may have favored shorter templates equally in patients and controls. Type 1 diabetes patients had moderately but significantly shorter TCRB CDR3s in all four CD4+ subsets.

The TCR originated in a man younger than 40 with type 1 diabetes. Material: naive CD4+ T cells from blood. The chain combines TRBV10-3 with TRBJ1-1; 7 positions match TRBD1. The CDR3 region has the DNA TGTGCCATCAGATCGGGACAGCAGTTGAACACTGAAGCTTTCTTT. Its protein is CAIRSGQQLNTEAFF.